This is a list of T cell receptor beta chains from one sample in a study of blood T cell repertoires in COVID-19. Some clones are missing from TCRdb's copy, which holds only in-frame ones; the method was immunoSEQ multiplex PCR. The sample yields roughly 250,000 clones, 81% seen once. Sequencing was performed on peripheral blood. The receptors here all came from a woman aged 55-70 years with active or convalescent COVID-19. The CDR3 runs from the conserved cysteine through the conserved F or W. The D gene is left open where the match is weak. Rows give clone size only sometimes, using once, few, many, or a class for an expanded clone.

CDR3,DNA,V,size,J,D
CASSSPLRSGDPDTQYF,TGTGCCAGCAGCTCCCCCCTGAGAAGCGGGGACCCAGATACGCAGTATTTT,TRBV7-2,once,TRBJ2-3,TRBD2
CASSQVLTYSGNTIYF,TGCGCCAGCAGCCAAGTTCTTACTTACTCTGGAAACACCATATATTTT,TRBV4-1,NA,TRBJ1-3,NA
CAISEQAGQAEGAFF,TGTGCCATCAGTGAGCAGGCGGGGCAGGCGGAGGGAGCTTTCTTT,TRBV10-3,NA,TRBJ1-1,NA
CASSSAAWARGYGYTF,TGTGCCAGCAGTTCCGCCGCATGGGCAAGGGGGTATGGCTACACCTTC,TRBV6-5,NA,TRBJ1-2,NA
CASSFAETQYF,TGTGCCAGCAGCTTTGCGGAGACCCAGTACTTC,TRBV11-1,NA,TRBJ2-5,NA
CASSPSGGNYGYTF,TGTGCCAGCAGTCCCTCGGGGGGGAACTATGGCTACACCTTC,TRBV6-5,NA,TRBJ1-2,NA
CASSPFRDRGKSPLHF,TGTGCCAGCTCACCTTTTCGGGACAGGGGAAAATCACCCCTCCACTTT,TRBV18,NA,TRBJ1-6,TRBD1
CASSAQSGGSYEQYF,TGTGCCAGTAGTGCCCAAAGCGGGGGCTCCTACGAGCAGTACTTC,TRBV19,NA,TRBJ2-7,TRBD2
CASSRVNQPQHF,TGTGCCAGCAGTCGGGTGAATCAGCCCCAGCATTTT,TRBV2,NA,TRBJ1-5,NA
CASSPTRKAFF,TGTGCCAGCAGCCCGACTCGTAAAGCTTTCTTT,TRBV12-3/TRBV12-4,NA,TRBJ1-1,NA
CASSITTGLWETQYF,TGTGCCAGTAGTATCACCACAGGGCTTTGGGAGACCCAGTACTTC,TRBV19,NA,TRBJ2-5,NA
CASSEFRRSSGNTIYF,TGTGCCAGCAGTGAATTTAGGCGGAGCTCTGGAAACACCATATATTTT,TRBV6-1,NA,TRBJ1-3,NA
CASSQGQDEQYF,TGTGCCAGCAGCCAAGGACAGGACGAGCAGTACTTC,TRBV12-3/TRBV12-4,NA,TRBJ2-7,TRBD1
CATSRRPGSSYGYTF,TGTGCCACCAGCAGACGTCCGGGAAGCAGCTATGGCTACACCTTC,TRBV15,few,TRBJ1-2,NA
CASSLPGARGEQFF,TGTGCCAGCAGCTTACCGGGAGCCCGCGGTGAGCAGTTCTTC,TRBV7-2,NA,TRBJ2-1,NA
CASSDRDNEQFF,TGCGCCAGCAGCGACAGGGACAATGAGCAGTTCTTC,TRBV4-1,NA,TRBJ2-1,TRBD1
CASSIRAGGNTEAFF,TGTGCCAGTAGTATAAGGGCAGGAGGGAACACTGAAGCTTTCTTT,TRBV19,NA,TRBJ1-1,NA
CASSGDAGILHF,TGTGCCAGCAGTGGGGATGCGGGTATACTCCACTTT,TRBV2,once,TRBJ1-6,NA
CAWSPSYGRGTPADTQYF,TGTGCCTGGAGTCCCAGCTATGGGCGGGGGACTCCCGCAGATACGCAGTATTTT,TRBV30,NA,TRBJ2-3,TRBD2
CASSMRTGELFF,TGTGCCAGTAGTATGAGGACCGGGGAGCTGTTTTTT,TRBV19,NA,TRBJ2-2,NA
CASGLVLGTDSNQPQHF,TGTGCTAGTGGTTTGGTACTCGGGACAGATAGCAATCAGCCCCAGCATTTT,TRBV12-5,NA,TRBJ1-5,TRBD1
CASSVVRGEAFF,TGTGCCAGCAGCGTAGTTAGGGGTGAAGCTTTCTTT,TRBV9,NA,TRBJ1-1,NA
CASSLAGTGKREQYF,TGTGCCAGCAGCTTGGCCGGGACAGGGAAGCGCGAGCAGTACTTC,TRBV5-6,NA,TRBJ2-7,TRBD1
CASSLTGYTYGNTIYF,TGTGCCAGCAGCTTGACAGGTTATACCTATGGAAACACCATATATTTT,TRBV13,NA,TRBJ1-3,NA
CASGGFQGEQFF,TGTGCCAGTGGGGGGTTCCAGGGTGAGCAGTTCTTC,TRBV19,NA,TRBJ2-1,NA
CASSLGAGYEQFF,TGTGCCAGCAGCTTGGGAGCGGGCTATGAGCAGTTCTTC,TRBV5-4,NA,TRBJ2-1,NA
CASSHTNPAGARYNEQFF,TGTGCCAGCAGCCACACAAACCCAGCGGGGGCGCGATACAATGAGCAGTTCTTC,TRBV3-1/TRBV3-2,NA,TRBJ2-1,TRBD2
CASSKSGTRTGELFF,TGTGCCAGCAGTAAGTCCGGGACACGCACCGGGGAGCTGTTTTTT,TRBV6-6,NA,TRBJ2-2,NA
CASSPRAGTNTGELFF,TGTGCCAGCTCACCACGAGCGGGTACTAACACCGGGGAGCTGTTTTTT,TRBV18,NA,TRBJ2-2,NA